The clone carrying this TCR beta chain showed up many times. Its specificity is not known. Library preparation tagged each individual cDNA molecule with a unique molecular identifier. Via MiXCR, TCRdb re-called the RACE reads, giving one row per CDR3 protein. The table includes approximately 79,000 distinct CDR3 sequences, about 8% detected once. The data originate from a study of human T cells and chemical hapten exposure. As for the study in general: A mostly female patient group had alopecia areata, totalis or universalis.

V shed 4 bases and J 2 bases; nucleotides not matched to a gene: 5. The CDR3 sequence is 14 residues long. Germline V gene lookup returns CDR1 SQVTM and CDR2 ANQGSEA. Study-wide points: There were significantly more large CDR3 similarity clusters among expanded TCRs than among controls. Healthy people's immune response may differ from that of the donors, who had alopecia.

Time point meaning: pre-sensitization, week 0. Treatment: therapeutic diphenylcyclopropenone sensitization with weekly scalp DPC. The V and J genes are TRBV29-1 and TRBJ2-5, with 9 bases matching TRBD1. This sequence was found in a man in his forties with alopecia areata. Some clones in this sample may be carry-over from other donors' samples. Sequenced here: whole blood, sampled in connection with sensitization to the hapten diphenylcyclopropenone (DPC). CDR3 coding DNA: TGCAGCGTTGTCCCGGGACAGGGACAAGAGACCCAGTACTTC. Protein product: CSVVPGQGQETQYF.